This section outlines one T cell receptor (beta chain) sequence together with its context. Its specific antigen is unknown. Nothing much larger sits one base from this clone, and base qualities are not available. This sample was taken from a study of long-term antiretroviral therapy in people with HIV (dated by TCRdb to the early 2020s). For the study in its entirety: The earliest samples were collected about a decade before the 2015 WHO recommendation for immediate ART, when ART was typically delayed until CD4 counts fell. A retrospective serial study tested whether changes in peripheral blood TRB repertoire composition and diversity were associated with ART initiation and durable HIV suppression. A total of about 200 cryopreserved PBMC samples were contributed to the cohort by 30 adults with confirmed HIV infection, with samples collected serially over a mean of approximately six years (range 1-12). Among the 30 or so participants with HIV, eleven were female. Test extractions of a monoclonal T-cell line alongside under 35 polyclonal samples showed no cross-contamination during QIAcube processing.

For CDR1 and CDR2, the germline V gene lists SGHRS and YFSETQ. Trimming removed 5 bases from V and 2 bases from J; the gene matches leave 5 bases unexplained. The CDR3 runs 15 amino acids, cysteine and phenylalanine included. Just CDR3 DNA is preserved here, 45 bases in frame from base 1. To be included, a participant needed at least one PBMC sample from before ART initiation plus at least two post-ART samples. Every participant with HIV received treatment in the United States of America. Before DNA extraction, cryopreserved samples containing about 1-11 million PBMC were thawed and washed. At the time of the earliest PBMC sample, participants with HIV were aged between about 23 and 54 years. Each participant contributed PBMC samples from 1-4 timepoints before ART initiation and 2-8 timepoints after ART initiation, with a median of 7 samples. Serial HIV viral load, CD4+ T-cell count, ART history and demographic data were obtained for every participant. Genomic DNA was extracted from unsorted PBMC with a Qiagen kit on a QIAcube, with processing performed in batches of 12 samples.

Results and caveats for the whole study, not just this receptor: Starting ART was linked to a significant rise in TRB diversity, yet even after long-term ART the diversity remained significantly lower than in transplant donor controls. Samples dated from the mid-2000s to the late 2010s, and the ART regimens used may be less effective than current ones. Because pre-ART samples had limited cell numbers, unsorted PBMC were profiled rather than sorted CD4+ and CD8+ T cells. The repertoire was dominated across all time points by expanded TRB clones identified before ART initiation, although this dominance was seen to fluctuate and to decrease in many PLHIV after ART. Inferences about post-ART repertoire changes are limited because no data were available on ART adherence, viral resistance or therapy changes. Owing to limited PBMC availability, only the TCR beta chain was sequenced, without alpha chain pairing. HIV repertoires had narrower CDR3 length ranges than controls, and the network structure suggested an antigen-experienced repertoire that shifted only slightly toward naive after ART.

The immunoSEQ hsTCRB v3.0 assay was used at survey level resolution for TRB variable region sequencing. The target sequencing depth for TRB was about 40,000-50,000 T-cell genomes per sample. An Illumina MiSeq with a v3 150-cycle kit was used to sequence the pooled TRB libraries. The paper's data handling went like this. Repertoire analysis was performed in R inside a reproducible Nextflow workflow that covered QC, data transformation and analysis. LymphoSeq2, an R package for exploring AIRR-Seq data, was used to implement custom analyses. A few samples yielding fewer than 5000 total TRB sequences were excluded, leaving roughly 200 analyzed HIV repertoires. Among the 180 to 200 HIV repertoires that were kept, approximately 61 were collected before ART initiation and roughly 130 were collected after ART initiation. Repertoires were downsampled to 5000 TRB nucleotide sequences, with summary statistics averaged over 100 downsampling iterations. Only TRB sequences with CDR3 regions of at least seven amino acids were retained for analysis. Diversity was measured with a Shannon entropy-derived clonality score and the Gini coefficient. In the repertoire networks, any two of the top 5000 CDR3 amino acid sequences were connected whenever the two sequences differed by an edit distance of one. Antigen specificity groups and MHC restriction were predicted for TRB CDR3 amino acid sequences with GLIPH2. To flag known CMV, EBV, HIV or tissue antigen associations, CDR3 amino acid sequences were matched against VDJdb and McPAS-TCR. Pre-ART, post-ART and control groups were compared with Wilcoxon signed-rank tests and Holm-Bonferroni correction. The immuneACCESS repertoire file appears here via TCRdb, limited to in-frame rearrangements. These files lack a portion of the clones; in checked studies, under half of the deficit traces to unresolved V genes, and the cause of the others is not known. D and trimming were read from the DNA, whereas the V and J calls and clone size are those reported in that table. For this sample the table gives 20,000 to 25,000 clones, of which around 92% were detected only once. The top ten clonotypes cover around 7.7% of the sample.

The starting material was unsorted PBMCs, obtained 4.4 years after starting antiretroviral therapy. The chain uses TRBV5-1 and TRBJ2-5, with 11 central nucleotides matching TRBD2. The origin of this receptor is a woman aged 45-65 years with HIV. The sequenced DNA is TGCGCCAGCAGGGTAGCGGGGGGGCAACAAGAGACCCAGTACTTC. This codes for CASRVAGGQQETQYF.